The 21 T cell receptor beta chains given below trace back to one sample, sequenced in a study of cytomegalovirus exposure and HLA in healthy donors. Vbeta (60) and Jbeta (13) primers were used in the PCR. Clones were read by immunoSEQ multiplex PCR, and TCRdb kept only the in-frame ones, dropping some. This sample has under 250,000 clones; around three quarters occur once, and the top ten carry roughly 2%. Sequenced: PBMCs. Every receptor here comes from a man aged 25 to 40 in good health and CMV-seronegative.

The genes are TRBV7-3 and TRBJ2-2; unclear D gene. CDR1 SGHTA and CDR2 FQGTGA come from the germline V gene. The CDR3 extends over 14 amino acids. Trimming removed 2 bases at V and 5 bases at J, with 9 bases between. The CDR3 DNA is TGTGCCAGCAGCTTACCGACCGGGACCGGGGAGCTGTTTTTT. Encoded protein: CASSLPTGTGELFF.

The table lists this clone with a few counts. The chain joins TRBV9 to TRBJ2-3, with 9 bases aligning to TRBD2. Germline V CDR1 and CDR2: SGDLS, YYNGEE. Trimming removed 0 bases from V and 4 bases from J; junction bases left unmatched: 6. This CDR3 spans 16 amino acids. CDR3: CASSVGGSGSPDTQYF. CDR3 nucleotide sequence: TGTGCCAGCAGCGTAGGGGGTAGCGGGAGTCCAGATACGCAGTATTTT.

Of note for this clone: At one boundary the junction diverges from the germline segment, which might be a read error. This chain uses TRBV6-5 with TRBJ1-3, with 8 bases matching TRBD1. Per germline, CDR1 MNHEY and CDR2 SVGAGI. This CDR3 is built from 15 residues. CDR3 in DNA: TGTGCCAGCAGTCGAGACCTTACCGGGACAGGAGATATGGATTTT. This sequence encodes CASSRDLTGTGDMDF.

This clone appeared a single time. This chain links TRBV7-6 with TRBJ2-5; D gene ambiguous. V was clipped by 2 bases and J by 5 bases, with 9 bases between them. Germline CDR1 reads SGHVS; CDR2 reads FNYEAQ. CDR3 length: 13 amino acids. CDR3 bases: TGTGCCAGCAGCTTATTCCCACGGGAGACCCAGTACTTC. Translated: CASSLFPRETQYF.

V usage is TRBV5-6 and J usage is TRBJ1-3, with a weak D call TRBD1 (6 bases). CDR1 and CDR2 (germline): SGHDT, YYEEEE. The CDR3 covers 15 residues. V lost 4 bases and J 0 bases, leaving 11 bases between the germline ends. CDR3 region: CASSGTGYSGNTIYF. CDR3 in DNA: TGTGCCAGCAGCGGAACAGGGTACTCTGGAAACACCATATATTTT.

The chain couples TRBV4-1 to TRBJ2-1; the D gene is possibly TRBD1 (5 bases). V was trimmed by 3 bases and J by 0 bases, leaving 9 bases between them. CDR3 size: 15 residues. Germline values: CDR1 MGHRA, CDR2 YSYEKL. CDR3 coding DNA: TGCGCCAGCAGCCAGACAGAGAGCTCCTACAATGAGCAGTTCTTC. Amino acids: CASSQTESSYNEQFF.

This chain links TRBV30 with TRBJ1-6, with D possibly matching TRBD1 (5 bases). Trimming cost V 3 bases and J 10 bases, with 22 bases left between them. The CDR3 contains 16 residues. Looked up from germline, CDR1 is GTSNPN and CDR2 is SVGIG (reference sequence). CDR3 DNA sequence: TGTGCCTGGAGGGCTTCCGGGGGGTCTGAGAGATCACCCCTCCACTTT. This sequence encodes CAWRASGGSERSPLHF. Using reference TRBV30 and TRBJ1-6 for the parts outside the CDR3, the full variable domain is SQTIHQWPATLVQPVGSPLSLECTVEGTSNPNLYWYRQAAGRGLQLLFYSVGIGQISSEVPQNLSASRPQDRQFILSSKKLLLSDSGFYLCAWRASGGSERSPLHFGNGTRLTVT.

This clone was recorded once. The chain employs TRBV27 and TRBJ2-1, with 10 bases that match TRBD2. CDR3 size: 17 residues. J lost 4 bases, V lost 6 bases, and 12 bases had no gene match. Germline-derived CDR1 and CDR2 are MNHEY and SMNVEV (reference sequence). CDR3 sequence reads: CASSPQGAGGPYNEQFF. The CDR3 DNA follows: TGTGCCAGCAGCCCCCAGGGAGCGGGAGGGCCTTACAATGAGCAGTTCTTC.

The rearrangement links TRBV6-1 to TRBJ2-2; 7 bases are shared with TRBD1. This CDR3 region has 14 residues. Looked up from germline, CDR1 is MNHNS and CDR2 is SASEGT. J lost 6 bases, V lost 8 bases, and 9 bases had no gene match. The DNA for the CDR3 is TGTGCCAGCCGGTCGTTGACAGGGCCCGGGGAGCTGTTTTTT. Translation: CASRSLTGPGELFF.

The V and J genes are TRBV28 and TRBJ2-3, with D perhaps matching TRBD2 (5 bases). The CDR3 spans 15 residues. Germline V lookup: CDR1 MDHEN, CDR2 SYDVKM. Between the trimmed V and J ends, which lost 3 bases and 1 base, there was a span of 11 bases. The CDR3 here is CASSLLSAGTDTQYF. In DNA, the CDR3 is TGTGCCAGCAGTTTGCTCTCAGCGGGCACAGATACGCAGTATTTT.

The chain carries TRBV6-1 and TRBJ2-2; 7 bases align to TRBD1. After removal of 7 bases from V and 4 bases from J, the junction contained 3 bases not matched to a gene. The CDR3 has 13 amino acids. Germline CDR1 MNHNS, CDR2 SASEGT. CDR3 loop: CASNPGGTGELFF. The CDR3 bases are TGTGCCAGCAATCCAGGGGGCACCGGGGAGCTGTTTTTT.

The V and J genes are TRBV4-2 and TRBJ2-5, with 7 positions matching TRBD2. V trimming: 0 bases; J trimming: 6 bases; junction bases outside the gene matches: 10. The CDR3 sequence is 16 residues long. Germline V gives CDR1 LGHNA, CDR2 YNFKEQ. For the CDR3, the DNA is TGTGCCAGCAGCCAAGATCAGCGGGGAGGGCAGAAGACCCAGTACTTC. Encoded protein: CASSQDQRGGQKTQYF.

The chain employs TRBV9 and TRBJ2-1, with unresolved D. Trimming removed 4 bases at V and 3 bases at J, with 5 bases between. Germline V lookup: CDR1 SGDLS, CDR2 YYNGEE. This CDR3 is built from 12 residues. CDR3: CASSQNYNEQFF. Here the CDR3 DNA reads TGTGCCAGCAGCCAGAACTACAATGAGCAGTTCTTC.

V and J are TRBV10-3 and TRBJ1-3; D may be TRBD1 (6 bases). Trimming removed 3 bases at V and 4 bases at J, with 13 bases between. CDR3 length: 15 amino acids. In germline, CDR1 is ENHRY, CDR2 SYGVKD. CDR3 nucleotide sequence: TGTGCCATCAGTGACACCGGACAGCCAGGAAACACCATATATTTT. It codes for CAISDTGQPGNTIYF.

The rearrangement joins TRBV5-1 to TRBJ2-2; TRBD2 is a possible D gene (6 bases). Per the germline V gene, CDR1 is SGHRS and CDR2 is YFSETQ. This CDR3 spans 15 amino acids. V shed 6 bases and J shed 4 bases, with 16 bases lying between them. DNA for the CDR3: TGCGCCAGCACCCCGACTAGATCGTCCACCGGGGAGCTGTTTTTT. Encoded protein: CASTPTRSSTGELFF.

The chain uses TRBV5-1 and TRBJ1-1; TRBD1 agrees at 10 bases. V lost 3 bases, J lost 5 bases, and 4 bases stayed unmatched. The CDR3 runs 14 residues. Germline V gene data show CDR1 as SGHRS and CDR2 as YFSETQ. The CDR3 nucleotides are TGCGCCAGCAGCTGGGGACAGGGGAGGACTGAAGCTTTCTTT. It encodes CASSWGQGRTEAFF.

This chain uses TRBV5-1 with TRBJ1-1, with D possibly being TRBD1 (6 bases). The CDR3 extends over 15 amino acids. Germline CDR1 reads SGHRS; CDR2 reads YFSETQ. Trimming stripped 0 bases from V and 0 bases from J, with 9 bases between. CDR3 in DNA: TGCGCCAGCAGCTTGGGACAGGCCATGAACACTGAAGCTTTCTTT. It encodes CASSLGQAMNTEAFF. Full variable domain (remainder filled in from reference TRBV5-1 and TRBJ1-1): KAGVTQTPRYLIKTRGQQVTLSCSPISGHRSVSWYQQTPGQGLQFLFEYFSETQRNKGNFPGRFSGRQFSNSRSEMNVSTLELGDSALYLCASSLGQAMNTEAFFGQGTRLTVV.

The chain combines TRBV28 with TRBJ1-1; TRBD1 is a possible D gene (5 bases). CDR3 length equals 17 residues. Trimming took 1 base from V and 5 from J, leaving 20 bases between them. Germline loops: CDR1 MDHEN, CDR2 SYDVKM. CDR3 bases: TGTGCCAGCAGTTTATTCATGGGGGGAATCGGGGGGACTGAAGCTTTCTTT. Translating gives CASSLFMGGIGGTEAFF.

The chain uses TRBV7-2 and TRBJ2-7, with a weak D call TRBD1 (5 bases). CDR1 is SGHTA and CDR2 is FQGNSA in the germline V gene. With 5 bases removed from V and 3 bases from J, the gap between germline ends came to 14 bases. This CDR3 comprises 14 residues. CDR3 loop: CASSHYQGDYEQYF. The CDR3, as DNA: TGTGCCAGCAGCCACTACCAGGGCGACTACGAGCAGTACTTC.

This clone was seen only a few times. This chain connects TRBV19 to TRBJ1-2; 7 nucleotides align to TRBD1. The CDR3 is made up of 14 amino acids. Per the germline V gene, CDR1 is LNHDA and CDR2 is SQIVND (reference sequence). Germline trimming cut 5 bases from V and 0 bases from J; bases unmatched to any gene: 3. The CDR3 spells CASSSGTANYGYTF. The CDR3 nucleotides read TGTGCCAGTAGTTCCGGGACAGCTAACTATGGCTACACCTTC.

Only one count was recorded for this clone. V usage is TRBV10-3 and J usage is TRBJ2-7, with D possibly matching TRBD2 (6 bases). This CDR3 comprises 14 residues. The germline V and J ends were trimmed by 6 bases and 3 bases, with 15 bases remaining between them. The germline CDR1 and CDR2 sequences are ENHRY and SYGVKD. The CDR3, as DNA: TGTGCCATCAGGGACGATCGGACTAACTACGAGCAGTACTTC. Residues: CAIRDDRTNYEQYF.